This T cell receptor (beta chain) was sequenced in a study of human T cells and chemical hapten exposure. The CDR3 is 18 residues long. Germline assignment: CDR1 SGHRS and CDR2 YFSETQ. V was pared by 5 bases and J by 1 base, with 14 bases of the junction left unmatched. This clonotype has ten or more counts. The antigen remains unidentified. The sample's time point: pre-sensitization, week 0. This sample's treatment: therapeutic diphenylcyclopropenone sensitization with weekly scalp DPC. Each CDR3 protein gets one entry after TCRdb re-called the RACE reads with MiXCR. The sample consists of tens of thousands of distinct CDR3 sequences, 10% to 11% of them appearing once. The study's findings and limits: Sensitizing to DPC left TCRs with a frequency above 1 in 1000 unaltered.

The clonotype comes from a woman between 45 and 60 years old with alopecia areata. Some clones in this sample may be carry-over from other donors' samples. Source: whole blood, taken in connection with sensitization to the hapten diphenylcyclopropenone (DPC). V gene TRBV5-1 combines with J gene TRBJ2-2; 7 bases are a match to TRBD1. The CDR3 DNA reads TGCGCCAGCAGTCGATTCTTTCGGGGACAGATGAACACCGGGGAGCTGTTTTTT. Encoded protein: CASSRFFRGQMNTGELFF.